This T cell receptor (beta chain) was sequenced for a study of T cell repertoires in cytomegalovirus infection. Study overall: In public TCR beta signatures, there were indications of both CMV infection and matching HLA type.

Study results and limitations: Carriage of CMV together with the relevant HLA was identifiable through cumulative public TCR beta family frequency. HLA-C-restricted CMV-specific TCR beta clonotypes prevailed in the ex vivo response.

The V and J ends lost 4 bases and 1 base, in that order; junction bases with no gene match: 2. The CDR3 is 14 residues long. TCRdb analysed the reads with MiXCR anew, one entry per CDR3 protein. The table includes about 360,000 distinct CDR3 sequences, 15% to 20% detected once. This clonotype was seen a handful of times. Its cognate antigen is unknown. Sequenced sample: PBMCs. The TCR sequence derives from a human donor in good health (CMV status not recorded). Some clones in this sample may be carry-over from other donors' samples. V is TRBV12-3 or TRBV12-4 and J is TRBJ2-5, with TRBD1 matching over 8 bases. The CDR3 nucleotides are TGTGCCAGCAGTTGGACAGGGAGCCAAGAGACCCAGTACTTC. Translation gives CASSWTGSQETQYF.